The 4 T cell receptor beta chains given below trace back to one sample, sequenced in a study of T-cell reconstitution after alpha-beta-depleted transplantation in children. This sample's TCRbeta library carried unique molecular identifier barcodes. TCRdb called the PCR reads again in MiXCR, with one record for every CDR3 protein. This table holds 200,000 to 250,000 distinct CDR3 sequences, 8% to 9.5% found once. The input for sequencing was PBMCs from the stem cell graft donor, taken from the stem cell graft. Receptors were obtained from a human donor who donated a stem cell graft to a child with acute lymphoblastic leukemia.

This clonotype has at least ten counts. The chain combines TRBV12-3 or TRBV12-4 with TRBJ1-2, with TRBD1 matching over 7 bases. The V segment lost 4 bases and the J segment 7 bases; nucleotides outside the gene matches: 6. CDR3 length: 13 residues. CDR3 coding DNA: TGTGCCAGCAGTTCGCAACAGGGGCTTGGCTACACCTTC. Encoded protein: CASSSQQGLGYTF.

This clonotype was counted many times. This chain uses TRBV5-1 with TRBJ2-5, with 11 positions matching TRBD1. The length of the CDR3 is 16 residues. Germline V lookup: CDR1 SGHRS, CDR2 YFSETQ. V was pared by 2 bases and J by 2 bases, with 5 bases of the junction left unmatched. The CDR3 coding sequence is TGCGCCAGCAGCTTCTCGGGGACAGGGGGTCAAGAGACCCAGTACTTC. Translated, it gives CASSFSGTGGQETQYF.

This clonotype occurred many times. The CDR3: CSARTSFGRGNIQYF. CDR3 nucleotide sequence: TGCAGTGCTAGAACTTCCTTCGGCAGGGGTAACATTCAGTACTTC. This chain joins TRBV20-1 and TRBJ2-4; a possible D gene is TRBD1 (6 bases). CDR3 length: 15 amino acids. The germline V gene encodes CDR1 DFQATT and CDR2 SNEGSKA (reference sequence). Trimming stripped 2 bases from V and 7 bases from J, with 18 bases between.

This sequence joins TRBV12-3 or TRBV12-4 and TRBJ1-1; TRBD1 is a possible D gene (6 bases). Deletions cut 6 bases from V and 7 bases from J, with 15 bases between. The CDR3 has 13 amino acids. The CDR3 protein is CASSLRDISEAFF. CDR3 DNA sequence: TGTGCCAGCAGCCTCCGGGACATCAGTGAAGCTTTCTTT.